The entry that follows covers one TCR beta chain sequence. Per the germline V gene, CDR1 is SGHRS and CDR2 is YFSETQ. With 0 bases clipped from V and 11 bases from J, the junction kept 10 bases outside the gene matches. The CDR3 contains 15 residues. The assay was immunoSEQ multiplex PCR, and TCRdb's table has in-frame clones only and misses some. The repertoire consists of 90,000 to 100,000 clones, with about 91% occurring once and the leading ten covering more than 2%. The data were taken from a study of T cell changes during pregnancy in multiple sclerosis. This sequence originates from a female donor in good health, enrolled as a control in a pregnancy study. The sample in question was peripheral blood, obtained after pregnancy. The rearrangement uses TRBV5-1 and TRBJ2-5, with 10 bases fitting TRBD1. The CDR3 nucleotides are TGCGCCAGCAGCTTGGAGAGGGGACAGGGGATAAAGCAGTACTTC. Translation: CASSLERGQGIKQYF. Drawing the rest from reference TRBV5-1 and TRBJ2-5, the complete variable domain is KAGVTQTPRYLIKTRGQQVTLSCSPISGHRSVSWYQQTPGQGLQFLFEYFSETQRNKGNFPGRFSGRQFSNSRSEMNVSTLELGDSALYLCASSLERGQGIKQYFGPGTRLLVL.